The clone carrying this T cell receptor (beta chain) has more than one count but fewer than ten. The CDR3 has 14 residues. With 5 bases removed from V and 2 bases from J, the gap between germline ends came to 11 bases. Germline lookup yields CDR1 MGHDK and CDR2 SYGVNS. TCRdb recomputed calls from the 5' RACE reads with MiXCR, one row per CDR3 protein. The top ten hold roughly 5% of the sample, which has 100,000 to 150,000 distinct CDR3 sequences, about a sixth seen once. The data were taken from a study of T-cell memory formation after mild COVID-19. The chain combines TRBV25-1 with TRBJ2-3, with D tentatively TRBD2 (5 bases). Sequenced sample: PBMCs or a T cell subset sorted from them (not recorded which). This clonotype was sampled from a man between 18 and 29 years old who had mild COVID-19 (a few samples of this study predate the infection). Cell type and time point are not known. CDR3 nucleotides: TGTGCCAGCAGTAAGGAGGAATTCACAGATACGCAGTATTTT. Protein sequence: CASSKEEFTDTQYF.